The source of this T cell receptor beta chain is a study of blood T cells in healthy people across ages. The authors ran a second PCR of roughly 6 to 12 cycles using a sample-barcoded 5' primer and a J-beta primer mix. MiXCR was run by TCRdb on the 5' RACE reads, yielding one entry per CDR3 protein. The sample holds 1.5 million to 2 million distinct CDR3 sequences; roughly a third are singletons and the top ten take approximately 10%. This CDR3 has 16 residues. Germline-derived CDR1 and CDR2 are SQVTM and ANQGSEA. J was trimmed by 7 bases and V by 2 bases; bases with no gene match: 10. This clonotype was seen a few times.

This chain links TRBV29-1 with TRBJ2-2; 10 bases map to TRBD2. The sequencing sample was made of blood. The clonotype originates from a woman aged 25 to 45 in good health. CDR3 bases: TGCAGCGTTGAAATTTGGGCTAGCGGGAGCATCGGGGAGCTGTTTTTT. Translating it yields CSVEIWASGSIGELFF.